These T cell receptor beta chains were read from a single sample in a study of regulatory and conventional T cells in RAG deficiency. Repertoires were generated with immunoSEQ multiplex PCR, while TCRdb's copy carries only in-frame clones and drops some. The profile covers 30,000 to 40,000 clones, with more than 75% appearing a single time and 3.4% taken by the ten largest. These data also formed part of another study, on regulatory T cells.

Sequencing was carried out using CD4+ effector T cells sorted from blood. The receptors stem from a human donor in good health. Both conserved end residues are trimmed from each CDR3. The D gene is left open where the match is weak. Clone size is stated in some rows and not others, as once, few, many or a class when expanded.

>TRBV12-5|NA|NA|TRBJ1-3
ASAPVSGNTIY
>TRBV30|once|TRBD1|TRBJ1-2
AWRGDRDHYGYT
>TRBV2|few|TRBD1|TRBJ1-4
ASRTGPEKLF
>TRBV30|few|NA|TRBJ2-1
AWSFDEQF
>TRBV23-1|once|NA|TRBJ2-2
ASSPKGQRSNTGELF
>TRBV5-1|NA|NA|TRBJ1-4
ASSPEWANEKLF
>TRBV6-5|NA|NA|TRBJ1-1
ASSYESYTEAF
>TRBV28|NA|NA|TRBJ1-6
ASSLEPTGLSLH
>TRBV19|NA|TRBD1|TRBJ1-2
ATEVRRGDGYT
>TRBV18|NA|TRBD1|TRBJ1-3
ASSPRGQGAGGNTIY
>TRBV7-3|NA|TRBD1|TRBJ2-6
ASSPGQGISGANVLT
>TRBV4-1|few|TRBD1|TRBJ1-2
ASSQAQGATPPGYT
>TRBV7-2|NA|TRBD2|TRBJ2-5
ASSFSGGVQVAQY
>TRBV18|NA|NA|TRBJ1-1
ASSLQFNTEAF
>TRBV30|NA|TRBD1|TRBJ1-2
AWSATGGQGYT
>TRBV5-8|NA|NA|TRBJ2-5
ASSSPKETQY
>TRBV27|NA|TRBD1|TRBJ2-5
ASSPHPRDRLQETQY
>TRBV6-5|NA|TRBD1|TRBJ1-3
ASSYRRDSGNTIY
>TRBV30|NA|NA|TRBJ1-5
AWSFKGGNQPQH
>TRBV7-9|NA|NA|TRBJ1-1
ASSLALGSLAF
>TRBV6-5|NA|NA|TRBJ1-1
ASSLTTGKPAF
>TRBV18|NA|NA|TRBJ2-7
ASSPFRTGTYEQY
>TRBV30|NA|NA|TRBJ1-5
AWTHAGERQPQH
>TRBV6-6|NA|NA|TRBJ1-5
ASSYPGTYDQPQH
>TRBV6-6|NA|NA|TRBJ2-3
ASSYRGQGYTDTQY
>TRBV15|NA|NA|TRBJ1-1
ATSRPQGGGEAF
>TRBV7-2|NA|TRBD1|TRBJ1-1
ASSLFGTGNTEAF
>TRBV5-1|NA|TRBD2|TRBJ2-5
ASSLDIYSGGGQETQY
>TRBV18|once|NA|TRBJ1-1
ASSGGHEAF
>TRBV10-3|NA|NA|TRBJ1-3
AISETAGNTIY
>TRBV9|NA|TRBD2|TRBJ2-5
ASSGLAVGETQY
>TRBV5-1|NA|TRBD1|TRBJ2-5
ASSSSMGGTGPLETQY
>TRBV19|NA|NA|TRBJ1-2
ASSIGQARRGYT
>TRBV7-8|NA|NA|TRBJ1-3
ASSPHAGNTIY
>TRBV18|NA|NA|TRBJ1-5
ASSPTRGNQPQH
>TRBV19|NA|TRBD2|TRBJ2-7
ASSAQTSGVSYEQY
>TRBV7-9|NA|NA|TRBJ1-6
ASSPVNSPLH
>TRBV11-2|NA|NA|TRBJ1-1
ASSLRGGRVVQAF
>TRBV28|few|NA|TRBJ1-2
ASSFWSGYT
>TRBV6-5|few|NA|TRBJ1-6
ASSYGGIRSPLH
>TRBV4-2|NA|NA|TRBJ2-1
ASSQPLARDAGHEQF
>TRBV19|few|TRBD1|TRBJ1-4
ASSGDSNGKLF
>TRBV30|NA|NA|TRBJ2-1
AWIPPMGRGVHNEQF
>TRBV5-4|NA|NA|TRBJ2-7
ASTMSDRNSYEQY
>TRBV2|NA|NA|TRBJ2-6
ASTAEGFGANVLT
>TRBV2|NA|NA|TRBJ1-4
ASSLNRRTSNEKLF
>TRBV10-3|NA|TRBD1|TRBJ2-1
ALSPGQGGVGEQF
>TRBV2|NA|NA|TRBJ1-6
ASTREGDTTSPLH
>TRBV19|NA|NA|TRBJ2-3
ATTGSSRITDTQY
>TRBV5-1|few|TRBD1|TRBJ2-7
ASSRNWGQGIYEQY
>TRBV5-1|NA|TRBD2|TRBJ2-3
ASSLPLAGSTDTQY
>TRBV6-5|few|TRBD2|TRBJ2-1
ASGAGGLYQQF
>TRBV11-3|NA|NA|TRBJ1-1
ASSLDQVNTEAF
>TRBV7-9|NA|NA|TRBJ1-1
ASSLGGNAEAF
>TRBV2|once|NA|TRBJ1-5
ASSRVNSNQPQH
>TRBV11-2|NA|NA|TRBJ2-3
ASGLTDTQY
>TRBV7-8|NA|NA|TRBJ2-1
ASSLRGTEQF
>TRBV27|NA|TRBD2|TRBJ2-7
ASSLRRGGYEQY
>TRBV15|NA|NA|TRBJ1-2
ATSRAIRGPTWIRYT
>TRBV6-5|few|TRBD1|TRBJ1-3
ASSYRGQGTGNTIY